This T cell receptor (beta chain) stems from a study of T cells in women clearing cervical HPV infection. Profiling relied on immunoSEQ multiplex PCR, and the TCRdb table lists in-frame clones only, not all of them. The listing records 25,000 to 35,000 clones. Germline V gives CDR1 DFQATT, CDR2 SNEGSKA (reference sequence). V was pared by 2 bases and J by 4 bases, with 12 bases between. The CDR3 contains 13 residues. Comments on this clone: The read stops 3 residues short of the end of the CDR3; the missing end is completed from the germline J gene.

The chain combines TRBV20-1 with TRBJ2-7; possibly TRBD1 for D (5 bases). The sequenced sample consisted of blood buffy coat. The TCR was taken from a woman aged 18-70 years with a cervical HPV16 infection that either progressed to CIN3+ or cleared (not recorded which). CDR3 DNA, as far as it was read: TGCAGTGCTAGACTCCCAGGACAATACGAG. This translates into CSARLPGQYE. The CDR3 reads in full as CSARLPGQYEQYF.